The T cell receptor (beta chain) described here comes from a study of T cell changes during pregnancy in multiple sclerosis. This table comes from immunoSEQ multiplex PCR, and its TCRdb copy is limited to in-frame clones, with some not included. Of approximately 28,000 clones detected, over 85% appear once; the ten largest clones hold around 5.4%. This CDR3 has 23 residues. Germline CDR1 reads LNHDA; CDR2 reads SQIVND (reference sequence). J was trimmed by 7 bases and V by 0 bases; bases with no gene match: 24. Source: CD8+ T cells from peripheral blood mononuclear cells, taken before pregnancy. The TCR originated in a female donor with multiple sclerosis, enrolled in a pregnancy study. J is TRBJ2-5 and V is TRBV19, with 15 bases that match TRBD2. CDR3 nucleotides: TGTGCCAGTAGTATAGATCTACAGGGGGCTTTCTACCGGACTAGCGGGAGGGCCGGGACCCAGTACTTC. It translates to CASSIDLQGAFYRTSGRAGTQYF.